Shown below are 29 T cell receptor beta chains from a single sample sequenced in a study of vaccination and CD4 T cells after COVID-19. Their target antigens are unknown. The Oncomine TCR Beta short-read assay generated sequence data from the DNA of cultured CD4+ T cells. A single record per CDR3 protein comes from TCRdb applying MiXCR to the PCR reads. The sample holds roughly 8,900 distinct CDR3 sequences; 60% to 80% are singletons and the top ten take roughly 33%. Treatment given: roughly 11-day PBMC culture with coronavirus spike peptide pools or control peptides (ViraFEST assay). The sequenced material came from CD4+ T cells from blood, cultured in vitro. All receptors derive from a human donor who had recovered from COVID-19.

This chain joins TRBV2 and TRBJ1-1; 7 nucleotides line up with TRBD1. With 6 bases clipped from V and 11 bases from J, the junction kept 9 bases outside the gene matches. The germline V gene encodes CDR1 SNHLY and CDR2 FYNNEI. The CDR3 sequence is 12 residues long. In nucleotides, the CDR3 is TGTGCCAGCAGCCGCGTGCAGGGGGGGGCTTTCTTT. Translated, it gives CASSRVQGGAFF. The full variable domain, with the rest looked up from reference TRBV2 and TRBJ1-1, is EPEVTQTPSHQVTQMGQEVILRCVPISNHLYFYWYRQILGQKVEFLVSFYNNEISEKSEIFDDQFSVERPDGSNFTLKIRSTKLEDSAMYFCASSRVQGGAFFGQGTRLTVV.

The chain carries TRBV11-3 and TRBJ2-2, with unresolved D. The germline gives CDR1 SGHNT, CDR2 YENEEA. V was cut by 1 base and J by 5 bases, with 11 bases left in between. The CDR3 is made up of 15 amino acids. Here the CDR3 reads CASSLGKGVTGELFF. CDR3 bases: TGTGCCAGCAGCTTAGGAAAGGGCGTGACCGGGGAGCTGTTTTTT.

This clonotype has just one count. The chain links TRBV6-2 or TRBV6-3 to TRBJ2-2; perhaps TRBD1 as D (6 bases). The CDR3 has 15 residues. Germline V gives CDR1 MNHEY, CDR2 SVGEGT. V was pared by 2 bases and J by 3 bases, with 10 bases between. CDR3 coding DNA: TGTGCCAGCAGTTACGTGGGGGCGGACACCGGGGAGCTGTTTTTT. Protein sequence: CASSYVGADTGELFF.

The rearrangement uses TRBV11-2 and TRBJ1-1; D not resolved. V shed 5 bases and J shed 3 bases, with 10 bases lying between them. This CDR3 has 13 amino acids. The germline CDR1 and CDR2 sequences are SGHAT and FQNNGV. CDR3 bases: TGTGCCAGCAGCCTTCAGCGGGACACTGAAGCTTTCTTT. It encodes CASSLQRDTEAFF.

The CDR3 DNA reads as TGTGCCAGCAGCTTAGGGGGGTATGATGAAAAACTGTTTTTT. Encoded protein: CASSLGGYDEKLFF. J is TRBJ1-4 and V is TRBV7-2, with D maybe TRBD1 (5 bases). Germline values: CDR1 SGHTA, CDR2 FQGNSA. This CDR3 is built from 14 residues. The germline V and J ends were trimmed by 1 base and 6 bases, with 9 bases remaining between them.

The chain carries TRBV20-1 and TRBJ2-2; TRBD2 is a possible D gene (5 bases). Trimming removed 6 bases at V and 4 bases at J, with 15 bases between. This CDR3 spans 14 amino acids. Germline values: CDR1 DFQATT, CDR2 SNEGSKA (reference sequence). The CDR3 reads CSARRGLVTGELFF. In nucleotides, the CDR3 is TGCAGTGCCCGGCGCGGGCTTGTCACCGGGGAGCTGTTTTTT.

V usage is TRBV19 and J usage is TRBJ2-2; no firm D call. The germline V and J ends were trimmed by 4 bases and 7 bases, with 13 bases remaining between them. The V gene's germline CDR1 is LNHDA and CDR2 SQIVND (reference sequence). The CDR3 is made up of 14 amino acids. The CDR3 is CASSTRRTDGELFF. The CDR3 bases are TGTGCCAGTAGTACACGCCGGACGGACGGGGAGCTGTTTTTT.

This clonotype ranks as large. J is TRBJ2-1 and V is TRBV18; D is tentatively TRBD1 or TRBD2 (5 bases each). The V gene's germline CDR1 is KGHSH and CDR2 LQKENI. CDR3 size: 12 residues. Trimming shortened V by 3 bases and J by 10 bases, and 10 bases separated the two germline ends. This CDR3 is CASSPSRGEQFF. As DNA, the CDR3 is TGTGCCAGCTCACCTTCCCGGGGCGAGCAGTTCTTC.

The rearrangement uses TRBV20-1 and TRBJ1-5; no clear D gene. V shed 4 bases and J shed 0 bases, with 16 bases lying between them. This CDR3 is built from 16 residues. Per germline, CDR1 DFQATT and CDR2 SNEGSKA (reference sequence). Here the CDR3 reads CSAKPPEPYSNQPQHF. CDR3 nucleotide sequence: TGCAGTGCTAAACCGCCAGAGCCTTATAGCAATCAGCCCCAGCATTTT.

In its sample, this clonotype was seen once. The J gene is TRBJ2-1, the V gene TRBV2, with TRBD2 as a possible D gene (6 bases). With 6 bases removed from V and 5 bases from J, the gap between germline ends came to 14 bases. The length of the CDR3 is 14 residues. Germline V gives CDR1 SNHLY, CDR2 FYNNEI. The CDR3 sequence: CASRRTTLHNEQFF. DNA for the CDR3: TGTGCCAGCAGGAGGACTACGCTTCACAATGAGCAGTTCTTC.

This chain joins TRBV7-2 and TRBJ2-7, with no clear D. The V gene lost 2 bases and the J gene lost 1 base, with 9 bases spanning the gap. The V gene's germline CDR1 is SGHTA and CDR2 FQGNSA. This CDR3 contains 14 residues. In nucleotides, the CDR3 is TGTGCCAGCAGCTTAATTACGAAGTCCTACGAGCAGTACTTC. Protein product: CASSLITKSYEQYF.

This sequence joins TRBV5-1 and TRBJ2-3, with 10 bases lining up with TRBD2. This CDR3 contains 17 residues. Germline values: CDR1 SGHRS, CDR2 YFSETQ. V dropped 0 bases and J dropped 5; count of bases not matched to a gene: 9. The CDR3 nucleotides read TGCGCCAGCAGCTTGGGAGGAACTAGCGGGATGGAAGATACGCAGTATTTT. It encodes CASSLGGTSGMEDTQYF.

The sample holds a few counts of this clonotype. The chain recombines TRBV2 with TRBJ1-5; weak D call: TRBD1 (5 bases). There are 14 residues in the CDR3. Trimming pared 5 bases from V and 0 bases from J, leaving 8 bases between. Germline lookup yields CDR1 SNHLY and CDR2 FYNNEI. The CDR3 loop is CASSQGHSNQPQHF. CDR3 DNA: TGTGCCAGCAGTCAGGGCCATAGCAATCAGCCCCAGCATTTT.

The chain links TRBV21-1 to TRBJ1-2; the table's D call TRBD1 went unverified against the DNA. TRBV21-1 is described as a pseudogene. The CDR3 is 15 residues long. CDR3 DNA sequence: TGTGCCAGCAGCAGCATTGACAGGGAAATAGATGGCTACACCTTC. Translating it yields CASSSIDREIDGYTF.

The rearrangement uses TRBV5-4 and TRBJ1-2; D gene unclear. The CDR3 loop spans 16 amino acids. The V gene's germline CDR1 is SGHNT and CDR2 YYREEE (reference sequence). V lost 3 bases, J lost 4 bases, and 19 bases lay in between. CDR3 loop: CASSSTSGGWTYGYTF. In nucleotides, the CDR3 is TGTGCCAGCAGCTCGACCTCAGGTGGTTGGACCTATGGCTACACCTTC.

V usage is TRBV2 and J usage is TRBJ1-2; D is possibly TRBD1 (6 bases). With 7 bases removed from V and 5 bases from J, the gap between germline ends came to 11 bases. Germline V gene lookup returns CDR1 SNHLY and CDR2 FYNNEI. CDR3 size: 12 residues. CDR3 in DNA: TGTGCCAGCACTCCAGGGGTATATGGCTACACCTTC. Protein: CASTPGVYGYTF.

The chain joins TRBV6-2 or TRBV6-3 to TRBJ1-5; D gene ambiguous. Between the trimmed V and J ends, which lost 6 bases and 0 bases, there was a span of 12 bases. CDR1 is MNHEY and CDR2 is SVGEGT in the germline V gene. The CDR3 length is 15 residues. The CDR3 sequence is CASRLTDGSNQPQHF. The CDR3 DNA sequence: TGTGCCAGCAGACTAACTGACGGTAGCAATCAGCCCCAGCATTTT.

This chain joins TRBV19 and TRBJ1-6; D possibly corresponds to TRBD1 (6 bases). This CDR3 comprises 14 residues. In germline, CDR1 is LNHDA, CDR2 SQIVND (reference sequence). The V gene lost 3 bases and the J gene lost 11 bases, with 14 bases spanning the gap. CDR3 DNA sequence: TGTGCCAGTAGTATTGGGCAGGGGTTGACACCCCTCCACTTT. The encoded protein is CASSIGQGLTPLHF.

This chain links TRBV6-2 or TRBV6-3 with TRBJ2-1; 10 bases agree with TRBD1. Trimming removed 4 bases from V and 6 bases from J; junction bases left unmatched: 12. This CDR3 contains 17 residues. CDR1 MNHEY and CDR2 SVGEGT come from the germline V gene. The CDR3 reads CASSSQTGGAGPNEQFF. In DNA form, the CDR3 reads TGTGCCAGCAGTTCCCAGACAGGGGGCGCGGGCCCCAATGAGCAGTTCTTC.

This clonotype has a single count. The chain employs TRBV11-3 and TRBJ2-2; D may be TRBD1 or TRBD2 (5 bases each). Germline CDR1 SGHNT, CDR2 YENEEA. This CDR3 spans 17 amino acids. V was clipped by 1 base and J by 2 bases, with 14 bases between them. CDR3 protein: CASSLGFDGANTGELFF. CDR3 sequence (DNA): TGTGCCAGCAGCTTAGGGTTCGACGGGGCAAACACCGGGGAGCTGTTTTTT.

This clonotype was seen a single time. The rearrangement uses TRBV6-1 and TRBJ2-4; possibly TRBD1 or TRBD2 for D (5 bases each). The CDR3 length is 13 residues. V was clipped by 3 bases and J by 12 bases, with 15 bases between them. The germline V gene encodes CDR1 MNHNS and CDR2 SASEGT. The CDR3 here is CASSDRWDGAQYF. Here the CDR3 DNA reads TGTGCCAGCAGTGACCGCTGGGACGGGGCTCAGTACTTC.

The rearrangement links TRBV11-2 to TRBJ2-7; 8 bases match TRBD1. Germline values: CDR1 SGHAT, CDR2 FQNNGV. The CDR3 covers 15 residues. The J segment lost 5 bases and the V segment lost 3 bases, leaving 9 bases of the junction unmatched. The CDR3 DNA reads as TGTGCCAGCAGCTTCTCCGGGACAGGCGCTAACGAGCAGTACTTC. Translating it yields CASSFSGTGANEQYF.

The chain has TRBV6-1 and TRBJ2-7; D may be TRBD1 (7 bases). There are 16 residues in the CDR3. Germline values: CDR1 MNHNS, CDR2 SASEGT. Trimming shortened V by 2 bases and J by 0 bases, and 14 bases separated the two germline ends. In DNA, the CDR3 is TGTGCCAGCAGTGAATACCGGCAGGGGGGCTCCTACGAGCAGTACTTC. The encoded protein is CASSEYRQGGSYEQYF.

J is TRBJ1-5 and V is TRBV6-2 or TRBV6-3, with D possibly being TRBD1 (5 bases). Trimming left V 8 bases short and J 4 bases short, with 9 bases between. The CDR3 consists of 12 residues. Germline loops: CDR1 MNHEY, CDR2 SVGEGT. This chain's CDR3 is CASRDGNQPQHF. The CDR3 DNA is TGTGCCAGCCGGGACGGAAATCAGCCCCAGCATTTT.

This clonotype was observed a few times. V and J are TRBV7-9 and TRBJ2-3; D may be TRBD1 (5 bases). V was trimmed by 0 bases and J by 1 base, leaving 11 bases between them. There are 16 residues in the CDR3. Germline V gives CDR1 SEHNR, CDR2 FQNEAQ (reference sequence). The CDR3 region is CASSLARTLGTDTQYF. The CDR3 DNA reads TGTGCCAGCAGCTTAGCGAGGACACTCGGCACAGATACGCAGTATTTT.

The chain uses TRBV7-6 and TRBJ2-7; TRBD2 matches at 11 bases. Trimming cost V 4 bases and J 4 bases; bases outside gene matches: 3. This CDR3 is built from 14 residues. Germline V gene sequence: CDR1 SGHVS, CDR2 FNYEAQ. DNA of the CDR3: TGTGCCAGCAGCTCAGCTAGCGGGGGGTACGAGCAGTACTTC. Translating gives CASSSASGGYEQYF.

This CDR3 reads CASKGESRSTQYF. The DNA for the CDR3 is TGTGCATCGAAGGGGGAGAGTCGGTCCACGCAGTATTTT. The V gene is TRBV6-1, the J gene TRBJ2-3, with a possible D match to TRBD1 (6 bases). The CDR3 spans 13 residues. The germline V gene encodes CDR1 MNHNS and CDR2 SASEGT.

This chain joins TRBV14 and TRBJ1-2; D gene unclear. The CDR3 length is 15 residues. V lost 0 bases to trimming and J lost 0 bases, with 8 bases between them. Looked up from germline, CDR1 is SGHDN and CDR2 is FVKESK. DNA for the CDR3: TGTGCCAGCAGCCAAGAGGGTATAGCTAACTATGGCTACACCTTC. Residues: CASSQEGIANYGYTF. The full variable domain, rest sourced from reference TRBV14 and TRBJ1-2, is EAGVTQFPSHSVIEKGQTVTLRCDPISGHDNLYWYRRVMGKEIKFLLHFVKESKQDESGMPNNRFLAERTGGTYSTLKVQPAELEDSGVYFCASSQEGIANYGYTFGSGTRLTVV.

The chain links TRBV19 to TRBJ1-2; D remains unclear. Germline loops: CDR1 LNHDA, CDR2 SQIVND (reference sequence). The germline V and J ends were trimmed by 7 bases and 5 bases, with 14 bases remaining between them. The CDR3 loop spans 13 amino acids. The CDR3 sequence is CASTQDGEYGYTF. CDR3 in DNA: TGTGCCAGTACGCAGGACGGAGAATATGGCTACACCTTC.